This T cell receptor beta chain derives from a study of blood T cells in healthy people across ages. Trimming took off 4 bases at V and 6 bases at J, with 10 bases between the two ends. The length of the CDR3 is 13 residues. Germline lookup yields CDR1 MDHEN and CDR2 SYDVKM. Sample-barcoded 5' priming and a J-beta primer mix drove a second PCR of about 6 to 12 cycles. MiXCR, run by TCRdb on the 5' RACE reads, gives a single entry per CDR3 protein. The top ten clones hold approximately 10% of a sample with some 1.6 million distinct CDR3 sequences, about 35% of them seen once. This clonotype was sampled from a woman aged 25 to 45 in good health. Sequencing was performed on blood. The chain employs TRBV28 and TRBJ2-1; weak D call: TRBD2 (5 bases). The CDR3 DNA reads as TGTGCCAGCAGTTCCAGACTATTCAATGAGCAGTTCTTC. Residues: CASSSRLFNEQFF.